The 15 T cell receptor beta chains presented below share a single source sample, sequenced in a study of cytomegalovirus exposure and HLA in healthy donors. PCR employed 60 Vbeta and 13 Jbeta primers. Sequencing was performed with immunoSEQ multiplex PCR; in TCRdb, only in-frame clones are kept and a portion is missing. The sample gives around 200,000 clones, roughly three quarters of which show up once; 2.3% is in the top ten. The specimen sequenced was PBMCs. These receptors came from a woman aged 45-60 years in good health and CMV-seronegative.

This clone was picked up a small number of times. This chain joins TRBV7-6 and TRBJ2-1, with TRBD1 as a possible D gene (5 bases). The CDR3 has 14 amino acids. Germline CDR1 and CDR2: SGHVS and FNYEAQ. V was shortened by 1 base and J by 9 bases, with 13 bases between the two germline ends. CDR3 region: CASSLVAEQGEQFF. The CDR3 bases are TGTGCCAGCAGCTTAGTGGCGGAGCAGGGTGAGCAGTTCTTC.

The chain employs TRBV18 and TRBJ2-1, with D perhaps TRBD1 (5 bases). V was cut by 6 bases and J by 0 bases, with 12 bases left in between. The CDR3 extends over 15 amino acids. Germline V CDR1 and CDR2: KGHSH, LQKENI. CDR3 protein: CASSRTQTSYNEQFF. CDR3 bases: TGTGCCAGCTCGCGGACACAAACCTCCTACAATGAGCAGTTCTTC.

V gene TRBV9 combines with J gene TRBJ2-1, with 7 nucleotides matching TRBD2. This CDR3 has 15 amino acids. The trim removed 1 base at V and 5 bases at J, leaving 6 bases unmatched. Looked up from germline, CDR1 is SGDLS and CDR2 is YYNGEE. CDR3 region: CASSVSAGEHNEQFF. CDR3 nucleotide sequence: TGTGCCAGCAGCGTATCTGCGGGAGAGCACAATGAGCAGTTCTTC.

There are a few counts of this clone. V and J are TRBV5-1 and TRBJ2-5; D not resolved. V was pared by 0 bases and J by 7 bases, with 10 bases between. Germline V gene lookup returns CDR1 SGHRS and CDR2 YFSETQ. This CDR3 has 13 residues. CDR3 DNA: TGCGCCAGCAGCTTGGCAGGTACAAGGACCCAGTACTTC. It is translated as CASSLAGTRTQYF.

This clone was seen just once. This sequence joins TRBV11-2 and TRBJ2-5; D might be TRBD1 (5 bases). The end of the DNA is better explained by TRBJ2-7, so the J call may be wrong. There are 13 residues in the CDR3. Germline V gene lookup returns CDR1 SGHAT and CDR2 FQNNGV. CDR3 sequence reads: CASGYQGPYEQYF. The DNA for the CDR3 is TGTGCCAGCGGATACCAGGGCCCCTACGAGCAGTACTTC.

This CDR3 reads CASRSLGDRETYEQYF. CDR3 nucleotide sequence: TGTGCCAGCAGATCTCTTGGGGACAGGGAAACCTACGAGCAGTACTTC. The rearrangement uses TRBV28 and TRBJ2-7; 9 positions match TRBD1. With V trimmed by 6 bases and J by 2 bases, 11 bases remained unmatched. Germline V CDR1 and CDR2: MDHEN, SYDVKM. There are 16 residues in the CDR3.

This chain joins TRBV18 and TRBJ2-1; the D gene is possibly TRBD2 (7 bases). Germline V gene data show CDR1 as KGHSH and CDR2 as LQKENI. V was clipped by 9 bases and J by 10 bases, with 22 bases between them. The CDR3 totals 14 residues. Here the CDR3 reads CASREGGAGNEQFF. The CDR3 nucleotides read TGTGCCAGTCGAGAGGGGGGGGCAGGAAACGAGCAGTTCTTC.

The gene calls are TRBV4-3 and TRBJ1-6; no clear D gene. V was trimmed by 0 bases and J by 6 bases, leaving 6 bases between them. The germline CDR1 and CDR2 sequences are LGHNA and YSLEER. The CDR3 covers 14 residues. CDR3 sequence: CASSQDLGNSPLHF. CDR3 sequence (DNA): TGCGCCAGCAGCCAAGATCTAGGTAATTCACCCCTCCACTTT.

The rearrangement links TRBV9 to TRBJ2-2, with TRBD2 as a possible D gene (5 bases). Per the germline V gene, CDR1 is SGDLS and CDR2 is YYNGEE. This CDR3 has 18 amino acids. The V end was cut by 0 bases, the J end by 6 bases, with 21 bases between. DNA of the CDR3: TGTGCCAGCAGCGTAGTTGGGAAGGGTAGCGACGGGGCCGGGGAGCTGTTTTTT. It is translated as CASSVVGKGSDGAGELFF.

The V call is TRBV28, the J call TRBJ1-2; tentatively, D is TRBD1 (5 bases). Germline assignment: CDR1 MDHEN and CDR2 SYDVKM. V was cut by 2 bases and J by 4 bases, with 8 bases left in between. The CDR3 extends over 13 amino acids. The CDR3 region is CASSLRTSYGYTF. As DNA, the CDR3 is TGTGCCAGCAGTTTACGGACAAGCTATGGCTACACCTTC.

The CDR3 sequence: CASSPGQGRRGNTIYF. The CDR3 region has the DNA TGTGCCAGCTCACCGGGGCAGGGGCGACGTGGAAACACCATATATTTT. The chain joins TRBV18 to TRBJ1-3, with D maybe TRBD1 (6 bases). Germline lookup yields CDR1 KGHSH and CDR2 LQKENI. Trimming pared 3 bases from V and 3 bases from J, leaving 15 bases between. CDR3 length: 16 residues.

The CDR3 here is CASSWTSGVIGELFF. The CDR3 bases are TGTGCCAGCAGCTGGACTAGCGGGGTTATAGGGGAGCTGTTTTTT. The chain employs TRBV5-6 and TRBJ2-2; TRBD2 matches at 12 bases. Germline CDR1 SGHDT, CDR2 YYEEEE. The trim removed 3 bases at V and 8 bases at J, leaving 5 bases unmatched. The CDR3 has 15 amino acids.

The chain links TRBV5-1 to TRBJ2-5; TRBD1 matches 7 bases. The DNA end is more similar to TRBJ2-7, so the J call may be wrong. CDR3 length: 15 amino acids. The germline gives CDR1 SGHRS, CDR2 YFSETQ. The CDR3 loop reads CASSLSQGVAYEQYF. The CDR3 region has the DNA TGCGCCAGCAGCTTGTCGCAGGGGGTGGCCTACGAGCAGTACTTC.

The DNA of the CDR3 is TGTGCCAGCACCATGACAGGAGTAGCCAAAAACATTCAGTACTTC. The encoded protein is CASTMTGVAKNIQYF. The V and J genes are TRBV28 and TRBJ2-4; tentative D call: TRBD1 (6 bases). In germline, CDR1 is MDHEN, CDR2 SYDVKM. The CDR3 consists of 15 residues. V was cut by 7 bases and J by 0 bases, with 13 bases left in between.

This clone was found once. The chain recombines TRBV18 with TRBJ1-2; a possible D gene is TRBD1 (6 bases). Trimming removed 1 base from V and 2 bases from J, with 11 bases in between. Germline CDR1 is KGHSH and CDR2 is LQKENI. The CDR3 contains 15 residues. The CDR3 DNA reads TGTGCCAGCTCACCACTAGAACAGGGAAACTATGGCTACACCTTC. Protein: CASSPLEQGNYGYTF.